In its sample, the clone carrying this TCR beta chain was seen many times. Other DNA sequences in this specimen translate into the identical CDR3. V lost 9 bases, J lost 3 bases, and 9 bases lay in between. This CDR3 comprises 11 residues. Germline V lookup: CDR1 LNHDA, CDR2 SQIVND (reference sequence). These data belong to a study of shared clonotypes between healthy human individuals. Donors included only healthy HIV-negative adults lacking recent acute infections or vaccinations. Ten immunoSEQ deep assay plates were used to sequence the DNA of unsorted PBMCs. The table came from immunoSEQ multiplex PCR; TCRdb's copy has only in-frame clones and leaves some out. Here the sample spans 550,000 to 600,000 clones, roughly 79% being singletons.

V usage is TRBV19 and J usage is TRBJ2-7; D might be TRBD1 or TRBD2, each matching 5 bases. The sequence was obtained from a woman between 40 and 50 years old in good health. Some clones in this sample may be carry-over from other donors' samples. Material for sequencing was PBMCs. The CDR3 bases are TGTGCCAGCGATGGGGGCTACGAGCAGTACTTC. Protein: CASDGGYEQYF.